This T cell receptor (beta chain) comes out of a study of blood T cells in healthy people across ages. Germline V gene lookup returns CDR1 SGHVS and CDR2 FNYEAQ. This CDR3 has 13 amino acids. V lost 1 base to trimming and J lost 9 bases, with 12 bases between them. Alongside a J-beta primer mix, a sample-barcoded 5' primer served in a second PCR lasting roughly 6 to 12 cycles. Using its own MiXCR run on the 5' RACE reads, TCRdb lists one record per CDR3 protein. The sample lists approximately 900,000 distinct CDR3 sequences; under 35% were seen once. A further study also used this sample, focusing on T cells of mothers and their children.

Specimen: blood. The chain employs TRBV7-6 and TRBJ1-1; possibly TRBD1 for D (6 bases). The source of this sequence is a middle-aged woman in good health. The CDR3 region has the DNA TGTGCCAGCAGCTTAGATGAGGGGGGTAAAGCTTTCTTT. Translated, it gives CASSLDEGGKAFF.